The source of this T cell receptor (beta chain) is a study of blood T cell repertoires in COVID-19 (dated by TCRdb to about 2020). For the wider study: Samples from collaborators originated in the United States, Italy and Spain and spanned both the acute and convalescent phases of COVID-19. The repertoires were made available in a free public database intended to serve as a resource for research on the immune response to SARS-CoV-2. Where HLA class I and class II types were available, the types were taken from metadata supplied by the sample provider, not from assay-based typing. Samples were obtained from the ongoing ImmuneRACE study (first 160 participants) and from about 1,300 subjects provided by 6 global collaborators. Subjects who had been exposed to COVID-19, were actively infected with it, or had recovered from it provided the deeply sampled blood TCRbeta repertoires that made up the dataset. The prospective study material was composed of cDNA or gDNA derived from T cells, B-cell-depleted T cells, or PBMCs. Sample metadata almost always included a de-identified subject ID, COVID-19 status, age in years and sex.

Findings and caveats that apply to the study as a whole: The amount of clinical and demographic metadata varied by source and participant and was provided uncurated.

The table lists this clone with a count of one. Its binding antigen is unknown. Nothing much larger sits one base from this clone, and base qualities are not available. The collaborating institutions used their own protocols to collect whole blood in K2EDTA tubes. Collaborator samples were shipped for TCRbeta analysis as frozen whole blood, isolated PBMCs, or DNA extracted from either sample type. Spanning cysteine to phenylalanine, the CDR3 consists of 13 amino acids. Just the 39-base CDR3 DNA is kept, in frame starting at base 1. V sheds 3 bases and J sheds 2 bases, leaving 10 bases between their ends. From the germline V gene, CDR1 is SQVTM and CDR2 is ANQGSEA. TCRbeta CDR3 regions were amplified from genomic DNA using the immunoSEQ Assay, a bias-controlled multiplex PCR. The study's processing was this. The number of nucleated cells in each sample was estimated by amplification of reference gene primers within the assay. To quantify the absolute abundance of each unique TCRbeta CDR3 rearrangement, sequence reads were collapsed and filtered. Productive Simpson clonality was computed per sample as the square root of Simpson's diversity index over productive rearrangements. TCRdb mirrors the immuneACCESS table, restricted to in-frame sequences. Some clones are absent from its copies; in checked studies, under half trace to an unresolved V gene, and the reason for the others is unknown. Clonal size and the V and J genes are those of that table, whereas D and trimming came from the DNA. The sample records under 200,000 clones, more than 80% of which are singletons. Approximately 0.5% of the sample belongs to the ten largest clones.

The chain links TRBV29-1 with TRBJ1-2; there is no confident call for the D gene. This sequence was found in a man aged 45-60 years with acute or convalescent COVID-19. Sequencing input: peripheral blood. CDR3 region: CSVDGTPNYGYTF. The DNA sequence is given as TGCAGCGTTGATGGCACACCCAACTATGGCTACACCTTC.